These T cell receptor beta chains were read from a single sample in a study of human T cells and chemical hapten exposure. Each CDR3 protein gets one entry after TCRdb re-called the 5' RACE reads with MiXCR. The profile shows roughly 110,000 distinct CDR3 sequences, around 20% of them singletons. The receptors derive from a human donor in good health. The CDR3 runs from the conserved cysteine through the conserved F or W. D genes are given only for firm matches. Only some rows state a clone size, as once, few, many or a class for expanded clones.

CASSPLGRAPRPLRGRETQYF | TGTGCCAGCAGTCCCCTAGGTCGGGCTCCCAGACCGTTAAGAGGCCGAGAGACCCAGTACTTC | TRBJ2-5 | - | - | TRBV6-1
CASSLVPGRDNEQFF | TGCGCCAGCAGCTTGGTCCCGGGGAGGGACAATGAGCAGTTCTTC | TRBJ2-1 | - | TRBD2 | TRBV5-1
CASSHLTAKNIQYF | TGTGCCAGCAGCCATTTAACAGCCAAAAACATTCAGTACTTC | TRBJ2-4 | - | - | TRBV3-1
CASSFLADTQYF | - | TRBJ2-3 | few | - | TRBV28
CASNQPGQGTYEQYF | TGTGCCAGCAACCAGCCGGGACAGGGGACTTACGAGCAGTACTTC | TRBJ2-7 | - | TRBD1 | TRBV28
CASSRPDLQNTEAFF | TGTGCCAGCAGTCGCCCGGACCTGCAGAACACTGAAGCTTTCTTT | TRBJ1-1 | few | - | TRBV28
CATSAPNPDTQYF | TGTGCCACCAGTGCCCCTAACCCCGATACGCAGTATTTT | TRBJ2-3 | few | - | TRBV24-1
CASRLPGQGSNSPLHF | TGCGCCAGCCGATTACCGGGACAGGGGTCGAATTCACCCCTCCACTTT | TRBJ1-6 | - | TRBD1 | TRBV4-1
CSATRTLAVEPLHF | TGCAGTGCTACTAGGACTCTTGCAGTGGAACCCCTCCACTTT | TRBJ1-6 | few | - | TRBV20-1
CASSQSLGAAGELFF | TGTGCCAGCAGCCAATCATTGGGGGCGGCCGGGGAGCTGTTTTTT | TRBJ2-2 | - | - | TRBV7-8
CSVWVGGGAFF | TGCAGCGTTTGGGTGGGCGGGGGAGCTTTCTTT | TRBJ1-1 | few | - | TRBV29-1
CASSLADYEQYF | TGCGCCAGCAGCTTGGCGGATTACGAGCAGTACTTC | TRBJ2-7 | - | - | TRBV5-1
CASSLKGAGGPFNQPQHF | TGTGCCAGCAGTTTAAAGGGGGCAGGGGGCCCTTTCAATCAGCCCCAGCATTTT | TRBJ1-5 | - | TRBD1 | TRBV28
CASSLSPTPGQLFF | TGTGCCAGCAGTTTGTCCCCGACGCCAGGACAACTGTTTTTT | TRBJ1-4 | - | - | TRBV28
CAWSVKGGNQPQHF | TGTGCCTGGAGTGTTAAGGGGGGGAATCAGCCCCAGCATTTT | TRBJ1-5 | few | - | TRBV30
CASSLPDRNTEAFF | TGTGCCAGCAGCCTACCCGACAGGAACACTGAAGCTTTCTTT | TRBJ1-1 | few | - | TRBV28
CASSDSANQPQHF | TGTGCCAGCAGTGACAGCGCGAATCAGCCCCAGCATTTT | TRBJ1-5 | once | - | TRBV12-3/TRBV12-4
CASSYSKEEGGNEQFF | TGTGCCAGCAGTTACTCAAAGGAGGAGGGTGGCAATGAGCAGTTCTTC | TRBJ2-1 | - | - | TRBV6-5
CASKSSGTSGYNEQFF | TGTGCCAGTAAGTCCTCCGGGACTAGCGGTTACAATGAGCAGTTCTTC | TRBJ2-1 | - | TRBD2 | TRBV6-2/TRBV6-3
CASSFGQDNTEAFF | TGTGCCAGCTCCTTCGGACAGGACAACACTGAAGCTTTCTTT | TRBJ1-1 | - | TRBD1 | TRBV18
CASSLLAGGTGELFF | TGTGCCAGCAGTCTTCTAGCGGGAGGGACCGGGGAGCTGTTTTTT | TRBJ2-2 | many | TRBD2 | TRBV6-5
CSARGTGSGANVLTF | TGCAGTGCTAGAGGTACCGGCTCTGGGGCCAACGTCCTGACTTTC | TRBJ2-6 | many | - | TRBV20-1
CASSGGLGNQPQHF | TGTGCCAGCAGCGGGGGTCTGGGCAATCAGCCCCAGCATTTT | TRBJ1-5 | - | - | TRBV9
CASSLNPSGRSYNEQFF | TGTGCTAGCAGCTTAAACCCTAGCGGACGCTCCTACAATGAGCAGTTCTTC | TRBJ2-1 | - | TRBD2 | TRBV7-7
CASSQRPAQYF | TGTGCCAGCAGTCAACGCCCAGCGCAGTATTTT | TRBJ2-3 | - | - | TRBV6-2/TRBV6-3
CATSDNGRTYEQYF | TGTGCCACCAGTGATAACGGGCGAACCTACGAGCAGTACTTC | TRBJ2-7 | few | - | TRBV24-1
CASSLYLGGRPTYEQYF | TGCGCCAGCAGCTTGTATTTGGGCGGGAGACCCACCTACGAGCAGTACTTC | TRBJ2-7 | - | TRBD2 | TRBV5-1
CSVERGAGEQYF | TGCAGCGTTGAACGGGGAGCTGGCGAGCAGTACTTC | TRBJ2-7 | few | - | TRBV29-1
CASSTSSYEQYF | TGTGCCAGCAGTACCTCTTCGTACGAGCAGTACTTC | TRBJ2-7 | - | - | TRBV28
CASSPGLSSYEQYF | TGTGCCAGCAGCCCCGGGTTGAGCTCCTACGAGCAGTACTTC | TRBJ2-7 | few | - | TRBV7-8
CASSEAVAGTTNEQFF | TGTGCCAGCAGCGAGGCGGTAGCGGGAACTACAAATGAGCAGTTCTTC | TRBJ2-1 | few | TRBD2 | TRBV9
CASSIILAGRYNEQFF | TGCGCCAGCAGCATAATACTAGCGGGAAGGTACAATGAGCAGTTCTTC | TRBJ2-1 | - | TRBD2 | TRBV4-1
CAISEPAGTDTQYF | TGTGCCATCAGTGAGCCGGCGGGCACAGATACGCAGTATTTT | TRBJ2-3 | - | - | TRBV10-3
CASSFMGTGSGELFF | TGTGCCAGCAGTTTTATGGGGACGGGGAGCGGGGAGCTGTTTTTT | TRBJ2-2 | - | - | TRBV28
CASSYSGTVANYGYTF | TGTGCCAGCAGTTACTCTGGGACAGTCGCTAACTATGGCTACACCTTC | TRBJ1-2 | few | TRBD1 | TRBV6-2/TRBV6-3
CASSTDREGYEQYF | TGTGCCAGCAGTACGGACAGGGAGGGGTACGAGCAGTACTTC | TRBJ2-7 | few | - | TRBV28
CASSFGEIWEQFF | TGTGCCAGCAGCTTTGGTGAAATCTGGGAGCAGTTCTTC | TRBJ2-1 | - | - | TRBV5-6
CASSVRGNQPQHF | TGTGCCAGCAGTGTTAGGGGGAATCAGCCCCAGCATTTT | TRBJ1-5 | few | - | TRBV7-2
CSARGLAGPWGGSTDTQYF | TGCAGTGCTAGAGGACTAGCGGGCCCCTGGGGGGGATCGACAGATACGCAGTATTTT | TRBJ2-3 | - | TRBD2 | TRBV20-1
CAWSPRGSGTPKNIQYF | TGTGCCTGGAGTCCCCGAGGTAGCGGGACACCCAAAAACATTCAGTACTTC | TRBJ2-4 | - | TRBD2 | TRBV30
CASSQARSQPQHF | TGCGCCAGCAGCCAAGCGCGGTCCCAGCCCCAGCATTTT | TRBJ1-5 | - | - | TRBV4-1
CASSQDLPGTFNQPQHF | TGTGCCAGCAGCCAAGATTTACCCGGGACTTTCAATCAGCCCCAGCATTTT | TRBJ1-5 | few | - | TRBV3-1
CASSPRTSEFYEQYF | TGTGCCAGCAGCCCTCGGACTAGCGAATTTTACGAGCAGTACTTC | TRBJ2-7 | - | TRBD2 | TRBV4-2
CASSFLTAGPPNEQYF | TGTGCCAGCAGTTTTTTAACGGCAGGTCCCCCTAACGAGCAGTACTTC | TRBJ2-7 | few | - | TRBV27
CAISESLLQDNSPLHF | TGTGCCATCAGTGAGTCGCTGTTACAGGATAATTCACCCCTCCACTTT | TRBJ1-6 | - | - | TRBV10-3
CASTREGQGSPLHF | TGTGCCAGCACTCGAGAGGGGCAAGGTTCACCCCTCCACTTT | TRBJ1-6 | - | - | TRBV2